This T cell receptor beta chain was identified during a study of OX40 agonist ivuxolimab in advanced cancers. Sequencing was performed with immunoSEQ multiplex PCR; in TCRdb, only in-frame clones are kept and a portion is missing. Of approximately 92,000 clones in the sample, 95% to 97% are singletons; the top ten hold around 2%. The sample here was CD4+ or CD8+ T cells sorted from blood, taken in a trial of the OX40 agonist ivuxolimab. The source is an adult with an advanced solid tumor such as melanoma, head and neck, liver or kidney cancer.

In DNA form, the CDR3 reads TGTGCCAGCAGCCTTGAGACAGATACGCAGTATTTT. Protein product: CASSLETDTQYF. V usage is TRBV28 and J usage is TRBJ2-3, with no clear D. Per germline, CDR1 MDHEN and CDR2 SYDVKM. The germline V and J ends were trimmed by 6 bases and 3 bases, with 7 bases remaining between them. The CDR3 extends over 12 amino acids.